This T cell receptor beta chain was documented in a study of spatial heterogeneity in lung cancer. The time point here: blood at routine non-recurrence follow-up after resection. TCRdb re-derived calls from the 5' RACE reads in MiXCR, one entry per CDR3 protein. Of more than 40,000 distinct CDR3 sequences detected, 22% appear once; the ten largest clones hold approximately 7.2%. This clonotype qualifies as medium-sized. Germline CDR1 and CDR2: SNHLY and FYNNEI. The CDR3 has 15 amino acids. V lost 6 bases and J lost 4, with 19 bases in between. The origin of this receptor is a female donor with early-stage non-small cell lung cancer. The sample was PBMCs, taken at follow-up. V is TRBV2 and J is TRBJ2-7; possible D gene TRBD2, 6 bases. Here the CDR3 DNA reads TGTGCCAGCAGCTTGCGACTAGGTTATATTTACGAGCAGTACTTC. It is translated as CASSLRLGYIYEQYF.